A single sample gave rise to the 30 T cell receptor beta chains below, sequenced in a study of early T cells in non-severe SARS-CoV-2 infection. TCRdb reanalysed the 5' RACE reads using MiXCR and keeps one entry per CDR3 protein. The sample has about 110,000 distinct CDR3 sequences; 12% are singletons. Sequencing was carried out using whole blood. These receptors all come from an adult who was a healthcare worker with PCR-confirmed SARS-CoV-2 infection or an uninfected control (not recorded which).

The J gene is TRBJ2-5, the V gene TRBV2; maybe TRBD1 (6 bases). The CDR3 consists of 14 residues. Germline loops: CDR1 SNHLY, CDR2 FYNNEI. V was trimmed by 3 bases and J by 6 bases, leaving 14 bases between them. Written as DNA, the CDR3 is TGTGCCAGCAGTGATTTCGTAGGGGGAAAGACCCAGTACTTC. This gives the protein CASSDFVGGKTQYF.

This chain connects TRBV7-3 to TRBJ2-3, with D perhaps matching TRBD2 (5 bases). Germline V lookup: CDR1 SGHTA, CDR2 FQGTGA. CDR3 length: 13 amino acids. The V and J ends lost 5 bases and 11 bases respectively, with 17 bases between them. The chain's CDR3 is CASSHQVESGQYF. The CDR3 nucleotides are TGTGCCAGCAGCCACCAAGTTGAGAGCGGGCAGTATTTT.

The chain links TRBV11-2 to TRBJ1-1; 8 bases are shared with TRBD1. The V and J ends lost 5 bases and 0 bases, in that order; junction bases with no gene match: 5. The CDR3 spans 15 residues. Germline loops: CDR1 SGHAT, CDR2 FQNNGV. DNA for the CDR3: TGTGCCAGCAGCCCAAGGACAGGGATGAACACTGAAGCTTTCTTT. Translating gives CASSPRTGMNTEAFF.

This clonotype was counted only a few times. The chain couples TRBV11-2 to TRBJ2-7; D gene ambiguous. In germline, CDR1 is SGHAT, CDR2 FQNNGV. The CDR3 has 15 amino acids. Trimming took off 0 bases at V and 6 bases at J, with 15 bases between the two ends. CDR3 DNA sequence: TGTGCCAGCAGCTTAGATCCGGCCCCTATACGCGAGCAGTACTTC. Amino acid sequence: CASSLDPAPIREQYF.

This clonotype appeared many times. The chain uses TRBV4-2 and TRBJ2-7; tentatively, D is TRBD2 (5 bases). The CDR3 runs 15 residues. CDR1 and CDR2 from the germline V gene are LGHNA and YNFKEQ. Trimming removed 2 bases from V and 2 bases from J, with 13 bases in between. The CDR3 reads CASSQLASGAYEQYF. Here the CDR3 DNA reads TGTGCCAGCAGCCAACTTGCGAGCGGCGCCTACGAGCAGTACTTC.

This clonotype was detected many times. The J gene is TRBJ2-7, the V gene TRBV12-3 or TRBV12-4; D is undetermined. Trimming cost V 3 bases and J 1 base, with 10 bases left between them. CDR3 length: 14 amino acids. DNA for the CDR3: TGTGCCAGCAGTTTTGATGCGTTTTCCTACGAGCAGTACTTC. This codes for CASSFDAFSYEQYF.

This clonotype was observed many times. This chain uses TRBV11-2 with TRBJ2-5; D may match TRBD1 or TRBD2 (5 bases each). Trimming took 1 base from V and 1 from J, leaving 7 bases between them. The CDR3 spans 14 residues. Germline V gives CDR1 SGHAT, CDR2 FQNNGV. The CDR3 reads CASSLAGPQETQYF. The CDR3 nucleotides read TGTGCCAGCAGCTTAGCGGGGCCCCAAGAGACCCAGTACTTC.

This clonotype was seen repeatedly, ten times or more. This chain uses TRBV6-1 with TRBJ2-5; the D gene is possibly TRBD1 (5 bases). CDR3 size: 14 residues. V dropped 4 bases and J dropped 4 bases, with 13 bases sitting between them. CDR1 MNHNS and CDR2 SASEGT come from the germline V gene. This chain's CDR3 is CASSAGHPGETQYF. The CDR3 nucleotides read TGTGCCAGCAGTGCCGGACATCCTGGAGAGACCCAGTACTTC.

This clonotype was detected ten times or more. The chain employs TRBV11-2 and TRBJ2-2; TRBD2 aligns across 11 bases. The CDR3 runs to 15 residues. CDR1 and CDR2 from the germline V gene are SGHAT and FQNNGV. Trimming took 5 bases from V and 4 from J; bases not matched to a gene: 3. CDR3 in amino acids: CASSRLAGTTGELFF. CDR3 DNA: TGTGCCAGCAGCCGACTAGCGGGAACCACCGGGGAGCTGTTTTTT. Variable domain in full (rest from reference TRBV11-2 and TRBJ2-2): EAGVAQSPRYKIIEKRQSVAFWCNPISGHATLYWYQQILGQGPKLLIQFQNNGVVDDSQLPKDRFSAERLKGVDSTLKIQPAKLEDSAVYLCASSRLAGTTGELFFGEGSRLTVL.

This clonotype was observed a handful of times. The CDR3 reads CSANRENTGELFF. The CDR3 DNA follows: TGCAGTGCCAACAGGGAGAACACCGGGGAGCTGTTTTTT. The chain joins TRBV20-1 to TRBJ2-2; D perhaps matches TRBD1 (6 bases). The CDR3 consists of 13 residues. Germline V gene data show CDR1 as DFQATT and CDR2 as SNEGSKA (reference sequence). Trimming took off 6 bases at V and 1 base at J, with 9 bases between the two ends.

This clonotype was counted many times. The gene calls are TRBV20-1 and TRBJ2-3; D gene ambiguous. The V and J ends lost 1 base and 0 bases respectively, with 8 bases between them. This CDR3 contains 14 residues. Germline V gene data show CDR1 as DFQATT and CDR2 as SNEGSKA (reference sequence). Here the CDR3 DNA reads TGCAGTGCTAGAGTCGGAGTTAGCACAGATACGCAGTATTTT. Translation: CSARVGVSTDTQYF.

The chain employs TRBV6-9 and TRBJ2-1; 7 nucleotides align to TRBD2. With V trimmed by 6 bases and J by 8 bases, 13 bases remained unmatched. This CDR3 spans 15 amino acids. In germline, CDR1 is MNHGY, CDR2 SVAAGI. This chain's CDR3 is CASRGGRPPPYEQFF. CDR3 sequence (DNA): TGTGCCAGCAGGGGCGGGAGACCCCCCCCGTATGAGCAGTTCTTC.

The rearrangement joins TRBV20-1 to TRBJ2-1, with a weak D call TRBD1 (6 bases). The CDR3 extends over 13 amino acids. Germline CDR1 and CDR2: DFQATT and SNEGSKA (reference sequence). The germline V and J ends were trimmed by 4 bases and 3 bases, with 10 bases remaining between them. CDR3 residues: CSATTDSYNEQFF. The CDR3 DNA is TGCAGTGCTACCACGGACAGCTACAATGAGCAGTTCTTC.

This clonotype has at least ten counts. This chain connects TRBV28 to TRBJ1-6, with 8 nucleotides matching TRBD1. The V segment lost 8 bases and the J segment 9 bases; nucleotides outside the gene matches: 6. In germline, CDR1 is MDHEN, CDR2 SYDVKM. The CDR3 is 13 amino acids. This chain's CDR3 is CASRGTGVSPLHF. DNA for the CDR3: TGTGCCAGCCGAGGGACAGGTGTTTCACCCCTCCACTTT.

This chain connects TRBV3-1 to TRBJ2-5; TRBD2 might be the D (7 bases). CDR1 and CDR2 (germline): LGHDT, YNNKEL (reference sequence). The V and J ends lost 3 bases and 5 bases respectively, with 13 bases between them. CDR3 length: 14 residues. The CDR3 DNA reads as TGTGCCAGCAGCCATAGGGGGAGGGGTGAGACCCAGTACTTC. Translating gives CASSHRGRGETQYF.

This rearrangement joins TRBV6-5 to TRBJ1-1; D gene ambiguous. The CDR3 is made up of 15 amino acids. V was trimmed by 5 bases and J by 1 base, leaving 14 bases between them. Germline CDR1 MNHEY, CDR2 SVGAGI. CDR3 DNA: TGTGCCAGCAGTCGTCCCACGACATGGAACACTGAAGCTTTCTTT. Its translation is CASSRPTTWNTEAFF.

This clonotype was counted only a few times. J is TRBJ1-5 and V is TRBV28; TRBD1 might be the D (5 bases). V was trimmed by 9 bases and J by 3 bases, leaving 15 bases between them. The germline V gene has CDR1 MDHEN and CDR2 SYDVKM. The CDR3 loop spans 14 amino acids. The CDR3 bases are TGTGCCAGTTCGGGGGGTGGGAACAATCAGCCCCAGCATTTT. It translates to CASSGGGNNQPQHF.

The sample holds a few counts of this clonotype. V usage is TRBV30 and J usage is TRBJ1-6; the match to TRBD1 covers 8 bases. CDR1 and CDR2 (germline): GTSNPN, SVGIG (reference sequence). V gave up 2 bases and J gave up 7 bases; unmatched junction bases: 16. CDR3 length: 18 amino acids. CDR3: CAWSTRPPGQGRNSPLHF. The DNA of the CDR3 is TGTGCCTGGAGTACGCGACCCCCTGGACAGGGAAGAAATTCACCCCTCCACTTT.

About this clonotype: One junction end disagrees with the germline gene, perhaps due to a read error. The CDR3 DNA is TGTGCCAGTAGTCCCTACGTGGTGGGCACGGATACGCAGTATTTT. Amino acids: CASSPYVVGTDTQYF. This chain connects TRBV19 to TRBJ2-3; no reliable D call. The germline CDR1 and CDR2 sequences are LNHDA and SQIVND (reference sequence). The CDR3 has 15 amino acids.

This clonotype was recorded at least ten times. This sequence joins TRBV5-4 and TRBJ2-6, with no clear D. Germline-derived CDR1 and CDR2 are SGHNT and YYREEE (reference sequence). V shed 0 bases and J shed 0 bases, with 7 bases lying between them. This CDR3 is built from 16 residues. The CDR3 nucleotides read TGTGCCAGCAGCTTGGGGCAGGCCTCTGGGGCCAACGTCCTGACTTTC. Translated: CASSLGQASGANVLTF.

A few counts support this clonotype. DNA for the CDR3: TGTGCCAGCAGCCCGGGACTAGGGGCCTTTAATGAGCAGTTCTTC. Translated, it gives CASSPGLGAFNEQFF. The V and J genes are TRBV3-1 and TRBJ2-1; 8 nucleotides line up with TRBD2. The V segment lost 4 bases and the J segment 7 bases; nucleotides outside the gene matches: 9. CDR3 size: 15 residues. The germline CDR1 and CDR2 sequences are LGHDT and YNNKEL (reference sequence).

This clonotype was seen only a few times. V gene TRBV4-1 combines with J gene TRBJ2-1, with 7 positions matching TRBD2. CDR1 MGHRA and CDR2 YSYEKL come from the germline V gene. The CDR3 contains 16 residues. V lost 4 bases and J lost 5; bases outside the gene matches: 11. The CDR3 spells CASSRDGDYNNNEQFF. Here the CDR3 DNA reads TGCGCCAGCAGCCGCGATGGGGACTACAACAACAATGAGCAGTTCTTC.

This clonotype was found a few times. The CDR3 bases are TGTGCCAGCAGCTTATCGCCCGGGGGGCGAGGCGAGCAGTACTTC. Its protein is CASSLSPGGRGEQYF. The V and J genes are TRBV7-2 and TRBJ2-7; the D gene is possibly TRBD2 (7 bases). Germline CDR1 reads SGHTA; CDR2 reads FQGNSA. The germline V and J ends were trimmed by 2 bases and 6 bases, with 17 bases remaining between them. CDR3 length: 15 amino acids.

In its sample, this clonotype was seen many times. The chain couples TRBV21-1 to TRBJ1-5. TRBV21-1 is labeled a pseudogene. The CDR3 runs to 16 residues. This CDR3 reads CASSKRSKRSNQPQHF. CDR3 nucleotide sequence: TGTGCCAGCAGCAAACGGTCTAAAAGAAGCAATCAGCCCCAGCATTTT.

The table lists this clonotype with a few counts. V gene TRBV9 combines with J gene TRBJ2-6; no definite D call. Germline CDR1 and CDR2: SGDLS and YYNGEE. This CDR3 has 15 residues. The V and J ends lost 6 bases and 0 bases respectively, with 10 bases between them. The CDR3 sequence is CASTPNHSGANVLTF. CDR3 coding DNA: TGTGCCAGCACCCCGAACCACTCTGGGGCCAACGTCCTGACTTTC.

This clonotype was picked up a small number of times. This chain uses TRBV6-6 with TRBJ1-1; D is unclear. V was cut by 6 bases and J by 3 bases, with 14 bases left in between. The CDR3 has 14 amino acids. CDR1 MNHNY and CDR2 SVGAGI come from the germline V gene (reference sequence). CDR3 protein: CASSYSWGDTEAFF. The DNA of the CDR3 is TGTGCCAGCAGCTATAGTTGGGGAGACACTGAAGCTTTCTTT.

This clonotype was recorded many times. This chain connects TRBV10-2 to TRBJ2-7; TRBD2 is a possible D gene (6 bases). Per the germline V gene, CDR1 is WSHSY and CDR2 is SAAADI. Trimming removed 4 bases at V and 0 bases at J, with 10 bases between. This CDR3 is built from 14 residues. CDR3 residues: CASSAGLLSYEQYF. DNA for the CDR3: TGCGCCAGCAGTGCGGGACTGCTCTCCTACGAGCAGTACTTC.

Ten or more counts support this clonotype. The gene calls are TRBV5-1 and TRBJ2-1; the match to TRBD2 covers 9 bases. This CDR3 has 15 residues. V was clipped by 0 bases and J by 6 bases; unmatched bases: 4. CDR1 and CDR2 from the germline V gene are SGHRS and YFSETQ. The CDR3 bases are TGCGCCAGCAGCTTGGCTAGCGGGGTCCTCAATGAGCAGTTCTTC. Its translation: CASSLASGVLNEQFF.

This clonotype was counted many times. This chain connects TRBV30 to TRBJ1-2; TRBD1 aligns across 7 bases. The V gene end was trimmed by 0 bases and the J gene end by 4 bases; junction bases not matched to a gene: 5. This CDR3 region has 14 residues. The germline V gene has CDR1 GTSNPN and CDR2 SVGIG (reference sequence). CDR3 residues: CAWSVRDSLYGYTF. CDR3 DNA sequence: TGTGCCTGGAGTGTACGGGACAGCCTCTATGGCTACACCTTC.

This clonotype was observed many times. The chain employs TRBV20-1 and TRBJ2-7, with D perhaps TRBD1 (6 bases). Trimming removed 7 bases from V and 3 bases from J, with 10 bases in between. The CDR3 length is 11 residues. The germline V gene encodes CDR1 DFQATT and CDR2 SNEGSKA (reference sequence). The CDR3 spells CSVTDSYEQYF. The CDR3 nucleotides are TGCAGTGTAACGGACAGCTACGAGCAGTACTTC.